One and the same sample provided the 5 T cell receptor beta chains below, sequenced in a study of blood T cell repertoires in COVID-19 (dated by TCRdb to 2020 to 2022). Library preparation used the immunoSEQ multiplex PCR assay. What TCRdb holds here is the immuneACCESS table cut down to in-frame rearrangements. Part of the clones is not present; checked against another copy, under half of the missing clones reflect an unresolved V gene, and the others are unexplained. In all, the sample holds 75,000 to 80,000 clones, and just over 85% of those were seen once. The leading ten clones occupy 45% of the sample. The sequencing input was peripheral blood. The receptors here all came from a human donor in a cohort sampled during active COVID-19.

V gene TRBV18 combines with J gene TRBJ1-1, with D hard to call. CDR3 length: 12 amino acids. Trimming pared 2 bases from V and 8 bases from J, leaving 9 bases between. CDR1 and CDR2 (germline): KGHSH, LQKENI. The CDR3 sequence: CASSPFGEEAFF. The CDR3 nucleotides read TGTGCCAGCTCACCATTCGGGGAGGAAGCTTTCTTT.

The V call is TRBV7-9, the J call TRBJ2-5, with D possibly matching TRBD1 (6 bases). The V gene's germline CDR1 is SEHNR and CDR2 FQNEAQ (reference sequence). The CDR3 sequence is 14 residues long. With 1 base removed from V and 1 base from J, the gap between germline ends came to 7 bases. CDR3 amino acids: CASSLGTVQETQYF. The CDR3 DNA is TGTGCCAGCAGCTTAGGGACAGTCCAAGAGACCCAGTACTTC.

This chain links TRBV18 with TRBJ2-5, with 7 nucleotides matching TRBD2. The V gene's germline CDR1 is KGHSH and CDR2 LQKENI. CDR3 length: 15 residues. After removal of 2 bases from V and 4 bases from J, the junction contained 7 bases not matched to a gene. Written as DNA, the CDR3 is TGTGCCAGCTCACCAGTACGGGGGGAAGGAGAGACCCAGTACTTC. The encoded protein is CASSPVRGEGETQYF. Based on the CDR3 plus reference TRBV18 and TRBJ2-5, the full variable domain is NAGVMQNPRHLVRRRGQEARLRCSPMKGHSHVYWYRQLPEEGLKFMVYLQKENIIDESGMPKERFSAEFPKEGPSILRIQQVVRGDSAAYFCASSPVRGEGETQYFGPGTRLLVL.

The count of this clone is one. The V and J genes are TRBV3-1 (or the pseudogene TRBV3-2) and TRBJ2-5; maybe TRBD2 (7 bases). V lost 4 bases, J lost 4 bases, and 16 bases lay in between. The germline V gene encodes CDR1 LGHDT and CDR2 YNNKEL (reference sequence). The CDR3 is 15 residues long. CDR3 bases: TGTGCCAGCAGCCCCCGCGGGGGCGGGGGAGAGACCCAGTACTTC. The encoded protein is CASSPRGGGGETQYF.

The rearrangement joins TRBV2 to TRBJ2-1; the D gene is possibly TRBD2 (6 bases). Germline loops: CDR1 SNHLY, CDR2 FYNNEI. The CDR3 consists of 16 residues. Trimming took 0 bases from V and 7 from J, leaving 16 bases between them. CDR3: CASSEAGLAWVNEQFF. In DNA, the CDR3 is TGTGCCAGCAGTGAAGCCGGGCTAGCGTGGGTAAATGAGCAGTTCTTC.